This T cell receptor (beta chain) was sequenced for a study of T cells in Graves' hyperthyroidism and ophthalmopathy. General observations from the study: The model's output predicted ophthalmopathy at a median of around 7 months prior to onset.

Amplified regions were TCR beta CDR3 sequences from RNA transcripts. Initially, a first-round RT-PCR of the TCR CDR3 employed the HTBI primer set. TCRdb re-called the multiplex PCR reads through MiXCR, storing one row per CDR3 protein. The table records approximately 320,000 distinct CDR3 sequences, around 16% of them present only once. This clonotype was counted ten times or more. Antigen specificity is unknown. Graves' hyperthyroidism is called stable when ophthalmopathy does not progress within 18 months. Sequencing was done on a sample of blood. This receptor was taken from a man aged 25-45 years with Graves' hyperthyroidism.

The CDR3 spells CASSWGSGRGTDTQYF. CDR3 bases: TGTGCCAGCAGTTGGGGTAGCGGGAGAGGCACAGATACGCAGTATTTT. The chain recombines TRBV28 with TRBJ2-3, with 9 bases matching TRBD2. Germline V gene sequence: CDR1 MDHEN, CDR2 SYDVKM. CDR3 size: 16 residues. The trim removed 4 bases at V and 1 base at J, leaving 6 bases unmatched. The whole variable domain, filled in from reference TRBV28 and TRBJ2-3, reads DVKVTQSSRYLVKRTGEKVFLECVQDMDHENMFWYRQDPGLGLRLIYFSYDVKMKEKGDIPEGYSVSREKKERFSLILESASTNQTSMYLCASSWGSGRGTDTQYFGPGTRLTVL.